This T cell receptor (beta chain) was recovered during a study of cytomegalovirus exposure and HLA in healthy donors. It was with 60 Vbeta and 13 Jbeta primers that the PCR ran. Using immunoSEQ multiplex PCR, the repertoire was profiled, and TCRdb retains in-frame clones only, with some absent. The sample lists more than 85,000 clones; around 68% were seen once. The CDR3 loop spans 17 amino acids. J was trimmed by 4 bases and V by 0 bases; bases with no gene match: 4. In germline, CDR1 is SGHTS, CDR2 YDEGEE. The source of this sequence is a human donor in good health. The sequenced sample consisted of PBMCs. This chain joins TRBV5-8 and TRBJ2-1; 13 positions match TRBD2. The CDR3 nucleotides are TGTGCCAGCAGCTTGGGACTAGCGGGAGGAGTTTACAATGAGCAGTTCTTC. This translates into CASSLGLAGGVYNEQFF.